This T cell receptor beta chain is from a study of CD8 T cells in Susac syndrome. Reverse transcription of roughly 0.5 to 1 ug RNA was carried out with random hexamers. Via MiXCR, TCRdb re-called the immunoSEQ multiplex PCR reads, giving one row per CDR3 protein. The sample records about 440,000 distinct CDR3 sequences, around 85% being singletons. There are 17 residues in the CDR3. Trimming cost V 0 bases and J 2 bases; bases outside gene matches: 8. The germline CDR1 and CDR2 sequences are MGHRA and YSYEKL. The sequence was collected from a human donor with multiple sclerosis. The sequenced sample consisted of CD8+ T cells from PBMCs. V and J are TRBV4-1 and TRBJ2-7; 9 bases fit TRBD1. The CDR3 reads CASSQEDRGQGAYEQYF. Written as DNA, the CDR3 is TGCGCCAGCAGCCAAGAAGATAGGGGACAGGGAGCCTACGAGCAGTACTTC.